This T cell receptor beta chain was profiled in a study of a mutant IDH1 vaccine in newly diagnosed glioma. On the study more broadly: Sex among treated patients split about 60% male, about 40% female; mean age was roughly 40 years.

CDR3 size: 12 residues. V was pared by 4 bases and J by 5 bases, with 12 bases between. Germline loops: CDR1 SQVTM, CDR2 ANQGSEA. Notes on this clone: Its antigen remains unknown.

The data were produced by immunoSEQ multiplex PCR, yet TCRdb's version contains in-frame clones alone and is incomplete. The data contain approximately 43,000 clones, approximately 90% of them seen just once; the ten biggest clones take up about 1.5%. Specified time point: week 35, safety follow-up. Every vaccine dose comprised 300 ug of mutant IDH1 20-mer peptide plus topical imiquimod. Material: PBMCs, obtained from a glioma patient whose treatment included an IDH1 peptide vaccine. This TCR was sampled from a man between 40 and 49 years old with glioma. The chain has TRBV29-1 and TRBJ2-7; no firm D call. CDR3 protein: CSVAIVTNEQYF. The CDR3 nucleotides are TGCAGCGTTGCCATAGTGACAAACGAGCAGTACTTC.